The clone carrying this T cell receptor beta chain showed up many times. This entry comes from a study of identical twins. Each CDR3 protein gets one entry after TCRdb re-called the 5' RACE reads with MiXCR. This table holds 450,000 to 650,000 distinct CDR3 sequences, 13% to 15% found once. Trimming stripped 3 bases from V and 4 bases from J, with 21 bases between. The CDR3 covers 18 residues. CDR1 and CDR2 (germline): ENHRY, SYGVKD. Every one of the donors was a healthy Caucasian. These sequences were also reported in another study, on yellow fever vaccine responses in identical twins. Per that paper: Twins reportedly had a vaccine T cell response that seemed partly convergent, partly personalized.

The chain combines TRBV10-3 with TRBJ2-2, with D possibly being TRBD1 (7 bases). The clonotype originates from a woman aged 18 to 35 in good health. The specimen was CD4+ T cells sorted from blood. CDR3 sequence reads: CAISDAGQRSTFTGELFF. CDR3 bases: TGTGCCATCAGTGATGCGGGACAGAGGAGTACTTTCACCGGGGAGCTGTTTTTT.